Listed here are 8 T cell receptor beta chains from one sample, sequenced in a study of OX40 agonist ivuxolimab in advanced cancers. The table came from immunoSEQ multiplex PCR; TCRdb's copy has only in-frame clones and leaves some out. The sample has about 78,000 clones; approximately 80% are singletons. Material: CD4+ or CD8+ T cells sorted from blood, obtained in a trial of the OX40 agonist ivuxolimab. These receptors were taken from an adult with an advanced solid tumor such as melanoma, head and neck, liver or kidney cancer.

The chain has TRBV19 and TRBJ1-2, with TRBD1 identical over 7 bases. CDR1 and CDR2 (germline): LNHDA, SQIVND (reference sequence). This CDR3 is 13 amino acids long. Losses at the gene ends were 4 bases for V and 8 bases for J; bases not matched to a gene: 7. CDR3 sequence: CASSTTGFVGYTF. The CDR3 DNA reads as TGTGCCAGTAGTACGACAGGGTTTGTGGGCTACACCTTC.

The chain uses TRBV27 and TRBJ1-2; 7 bases align to TRBD1. The CDR3 runs to 16 residues. Germline loops: CDR1 MNHEY, CDR2 SMNVEV (reference sequence). The V segment lost 5 bases and the J segment 2 bases; nucleotides outside the gene matches: 11. The CDR3 here is CASSGRSQGVNYGYTF. Written as DNA, the CDR3 is TGTGCCAGCAGTGGCCGGTCGCAGGGGGTGAACTATGGCTACACCTTC.

The J gene is TRBJ1-4, the V gene TRBV5-4, with TRBD1 matching over 7 bases. Trimming took 0 bases from V and 0 from J; bases not matched to a gene: 2. CDR3 size: 16 residues. Germline CDR1 is SGHNT and CDR2 is YYREEE (reference sequence). The DNA of the CDR3 is TGTGCCAGCAGCTTGGGGGACAGTGCAACTAATGAAAAACTGTTTTTT. Its translation: CASSLGDSATNEKLFF.

CDR3 sequence reads: CASSPGWGSNEQFF. DNA for the CDR3: TGTGCCAGTAGTCCGGGATGGGGCAGCAATGAGCAGTTCTTC. This chain links TRBV19 with TRBJ2-1; the D call may be TRBD1 or TRBD2 (5 bases each). Germline V lookup: CDR1 LNHDA, CDR2 SQIVND (reference sequence). The CDR3 spans 14 residues. Trimming removed 5 bases at V and 6 bases at J, with 14 bases between.

J is TRBJ2-2 and V is TRBV30; possibly TRBD2 for D (7 bases). V lost 3 bases and J 5 bases, leaving 25 bases between the germline ends. There are 18 residues in the CDR3. Germline V gene data show CDR1 as GTSNPN and CDR2 as SVGIG (reference sequence). The CDR3 protein is CAWRSEGGASGYTGELFF. The CDR3 DNA sequence: TGTGCCTGGAGAAGTGAGGGGGGGGCTTCGGGTTATACCGGGGAGCTGTTTTTT.

The chain joins TRBV7-8 to TRBJ1-2; TRBD1 aligns across 7 bases. This CDR3 has 14 residues. The ends lost 1 base at V and 4 bases at J; junction bases unmatched: 3. Germline CDR1 is SGHVS and CDR2 is FQNEAQ. The DNA of the CDR3 is TGTGCCAGCAGCTTAGGACAGGGAGTCTATGGCTACACCTTC. Protein sequence: CASSLGQGVYGYTF.

This sequence joins TRBV10-3 and TRBJ1-2; D is possibly TRBD1 (5 bases). The CDR3 has 16 amino acids. CDR1 ENHRY and CDR2 SYGVKD come from the germline V gene. With 0 bases removed from V and 8 bases from J, the gap between germline ends came to 19 bases. This CDR3 reads CAISESKLEGLGGYTF. CDR3 sequence (DNA): TGTGCCATCAGTGAGTCGAAACTTGAGGGGCTAGGGGGCTACACCTTC.

The rearrangement uses TRBV2 and TRBJ2-3; D gene unclear. Germline V gives CDR1 SNHLY, CDR2 FYNNEI. V lost 10 bases and J lost 0, with 14 bases in between. The CDR3 is 14 residues long. Written as DNA, the CDR3 is TGTGCCACTTCCGACACATCTAGCACAGATACGCAGTATTTT. Amino acids: CATSDTSSTDTQYF.